These 18 T cell receptor beta chains originate from one sample sequenced in a study of blood T cell repertoires in COVID-19. The repertoire was sequenced with immunoSEQ multiplex PCR; TCRdb's copy has only in-frame clones and lacks some. The data contain about 110,000 clones, roughly four fifths of them singletons. Sequenced: peripheral blood. The receptors come from a woman aged 55-69 years with acute or convalescent COVID-19.

This rearrangement joins TRBV28 to TRBJ1-1, with TRBD1 matching 7 bases. This CDR3 comprises 15 residues. Germline V gene sequence: CDR1 MDHEN, CDR2 SYDVKM. Trimming cost V 7 bases and J 4 bases; bases outside gene matches: 12. Written as DNA, the CDR3 is TGTGCCAGCATTACGACAGGGTTCGGTGGCACTGAAGCTTTCTTT. It is translated as CASITTGFGGTEAFF.

The rearrangement uses TRBV5-4 and TRBJ2-1; 10 bases line up with TRBD2. J was trimmed by 2 bases and V by 0 bases; bases with no gene match: 2. This CDR3 contains 16 residues. Germline V gene data show CDR1 as SGHNT and CDR2 as YYREEE (reference sequence). CDR3 nucleotide sequence: TGTGCCAGCAGCTTGGCCAGCGGGGGGGCCTACAATGAGCAGTTCTTC. Translation gives CASSLASGGAYNEQFF. Complete variable domain (other parts from reference TRBV5-4 and TRBJ2-1): ETGVTQSPTHLIKTRGQQVTLRCSSQSGHNTVSWYQQALGQGPQFIFQYYREEENGRGNFPPRFSGLQFPNYSSELNVNALELDDSALYLCASSLASGGAYNEQFFGPGTRLTVL.

J is TRBJ2-1 and V is TRBV20-1, with 10 bases that match TRBD2. From germline, CDR1 is DFQATT and CDR2 SNEGSKA (reference sequence). The CDR3 runs 15 residues. The V and J ends lost 3 bases and 5 bases, in that order; junction bases with no gene match: 7. CDR3 region: CSASRQRGGNNEQFF. CDR3 nucleotides: TGCAGTGCTAGTCGGCAGCGGGGGGGAAACAATGAGCAGTTCTTC.

The rearrangement joins TRBV4-3 to TRBJ2-2; 8 nucleotides match TRBD2. The CDR3 length is 17 residues. Unmatched junction bases numbered 6, after V lost 1 base and J lost 2 bases. The germline CDR1 and CDR2 sequences are LGHNA and YSLEER. The CDR3 DNA reads TGCGCCAGCAGCCAAGTTGCGGGGGGAACCAACACCGGGGAGCTGTTTTTT. Its translation: CASSQVAGGTNTGELFF.

This clone was counted between two and nine times. This chain uses TRBV2 with TRBJ1-2; 7 bases are a match to TRBD1. Trimming removed 5 bases from V and 4 bases from J; junction bases left unmatched: 7. The germline V gene encodes CDR1 SNHLY and CDR2 FYNNEI. This CDR3 contains 14 residues. This chain's CDR3 is CASSPQQGIYGYTF. CDR3 sequence (DNA): TGTGCCAGCAGTCCCCAACAGGGGATCTATGGCTACACCTTC.

The gene calls are TRBV28 and TRBJ1-3, with 9 bases aligning to TRBD1. In germline, CDR1 is MDHEN, CDR2 SYDVKM. This CDR3 is built from 18 residues. The trim removed 3 bases at V and 8 bases at J, leaving 17 bases unmatched. This CDR3 reads CASSLQGGTGSWLYTIYF. As DNA, the CDR3 is TGTGCCAGCAGTTTGCAGGGGGGGACAGGGAGCTGGTTATACACCATATATTTT. The whole variable domain, filled in from reference TRBV28 and TRBJ1-3, reads DVKVTQSSRYLVKRTGEKVFLECVQDMDHENMFWYRQDPGLGLRLIYFSYDVKMKEKGDIPEGYSVSREKKERFSLILESASTNQTSMYLCASSLQGGTGSWLYTIYFGEGSWLTVV.

The V call is TRBV30, the J call TRBJ1-5; 7 positions match TRBD1. The germline V gene encodes CDR1 GTSNPN and CDR2 SVGIG (reference sequence). V lost 3 bases and J lost 1; bases outside the gene matches: 3. CDR3 size: 14 residues. As DNA, the CDR3 is TGTGCCTGGAGCCCGGGACAGAGCAATCAGCCCCAGCATTTT. The encoded protein is CAWSPGQSNQPQHF.

Only one count was recorded for this clone. V is TRBV4-2 and J is TRBJ2-5; 15 bases line up with TRBD2. The CDR3 is made up of 17 amino acids. CDR1 is LGHNA and CDR2 is YNFKEQ in the germline V gene. V trimming: 2 bases; J trimming: 4 bases; junction bases outside the gene matches: 5. CDR3 nucleotide sequence: TGTGCCAGCAGCCAACACGGACTAGCGGGGGGGCGAGAGACCCAGTACTTC. It encodes CASSQHGLAGGRETQYF.

In nucleotides, the CDR3 is TGTGCCAGCAGCCGGGACTGGTCCTACGAGCAGTACTTC. This gives the protein CASSRDWSYEQYF. The chain links TRBV5-4 to TRBJ2-7; D is perhaps TRBD2 (6 bases). The V end lost 4 bases, the J end lost 1 base, and 9 bases lay between the germline ends. This CDR3 spans 13 amino acids. CDR1 SGHNT and CDR2 YYREEE come from the germline V gene (reference sequence).

The V gene is TRBV7-8, the J gene TRBJ2-1; TRBD2 aligns across 11 bases. CDR3 length: 15 amino acids. V lost 5 bases to trimming and J lost 4 bases; unmatched junction nucleotides: 4. CDR1 is SGHVS and CDR2 is FQNEAQ in the germline V gene. CDR3 protein: CASSQLAGEYNEQFF. The CDR3 DNA is TGTGCCAGCAGCCAACTAGCGGGGGAGTACAATGAGCAGTTCTTC.

This CDR3 is CASSGRQGGITEAFF. The CDR3 nucleotides read TGTGCCAGCAGTGGAAGACAGGGGGGAATCACTGAAGCTTTCTTT. J is TRBJ1-1 and V is TRBV25-1, with 9 bases identical to TRBD1. The trim removed 4 bases at V and 4 bases at J, leaving 7 bases unmatched. The CDR3 loop spans 15 amino acids. CDR1 MGHDK and CDR2 SYGVNS come from the germline V gene.

The V and J genes are TRBV18 and TRBJ2-5, with D possibly matching TRBD1 (6 bases). Trimming left V 0 bases short and J 2 bases short, with 13 bases between. The germline gives CDR1 KGHSH, CDR2 LQKENI. The CDR3 contains 16 residues. The CDR3 loop reads CASSPPNRAAQETQYF. The CDR3 coding sequence is TGTGCCAGCTCACCACCAAACAGGGCAGCGCAAGAGACCCAGTACTTC.

This rearrangement joins TRBV4-3 to TRBJ2-3; D is possibly TRBD2 (7 bases). The CDR3 has 14 residues. Trimming shortened V by 1 base and J by 5 bases, and 10 bases separated the two germline ends. Germline loops: CDR1 LGHNA, CDR2 YSLEER. CDR3 residues: CASSQAGGVDTQYF. The CDR3 nucleotides read TGCGCCAGCAGCCAAGCGGGGGGCGTAGATACGCAGTATTTT.

The chain recombines TRBV18 with TRBJ1-6; D uncertain. This CDR3 is 16 amino acids long. V was shortened by 0 bases and J by 6 bases, with 12 bases between the two germline ends. CDR1 and CDR2 from the germline V gene are KGHSH and LQKENI. The CDR3 is CASSPPNPGSNSPLHF. The CDR3 DNA reads as TGTGCCAGCTCACCACCCAACCCCGGGAGTAATTCACCCCTCCACTTT.

This rearrangement joins TRBV30 to TRBJ1-2; D might be TRBD1 (6 bases). The CDR3 length is 12 residues. Trimming left V 2 bases short and J 7 bases short, with 11 bases between. The germline V gene has CDR1 GTSNPN and CDR2 SVGIG (reference sequence). In DNA form, the CDR3 reads TGTGCCTGGAGTCACAGGGTTGGTGGCTACACCTTC. Its protein is CAWSHRVGGYTF.

The CDR3 region has the DNA TGTGCCAGCAGTTTGCACGGGACAGGGACAGGAAAACTGTTTTTT. It codes for CASSLHGTGTGKLFF. The chain recombines TRBV28 with TRBJ1-4; TRBD1 matches 9 bases. The CDR3 loop spans 15 amino acids. The trim removed 3 bases at V and 10 bases at J, leaving 9 bases unmatched. Germline CDR1 MDHEN, CDR2 SYDVKM.

V usage is TRBV29-1 and J usage is TRBJ1-2, with D possibly TRBD1 on 6 matching bases. CDR3 length: 13 amino acids. Germline CDR1 reads SQVTM; CDR2 reads ANQGSEA. The V end lost 3 bases, the J end lost 0 bases, and 8 bases lay between the germline ends. CDR3 protein: CSVETGANYGYTF. In DNA form, the CDR3 reads TGCAGCGTTGAGACAGGAGCTAACTATGGCTACACCTTC.

The chain combines TRBV18 with TRBJ1-1, with 7 bases aligning to TRBD1. CDR1 is KGHSH, CDR2 LQKENI, per germline. Losses at the gene ends were 2 bases for V and 11 bases for J; bases not matched to a gene: 8. The CDR3 has 13 residues. The CDR3 reads CASSPSATGWAFF. The CDR3 region has the DNA TGTGCCAGCTCACCATCCGCGACAGGGTGGGCTTTCTTT.